The next 14 T cell receptor beta chains were all read from a single sample in a study of blood T cell repertoires in COVID-19. Clones were read by immunoSEQ multiplex PCR, and TCRdb kept only the in-frame ones, dropping some. The table lists 200,000 to 250,000 clones, roughly nine tenths of them singletons. The sequenced sample was PBMCs or T cells enriched from blood (not recorded which). These receptors were obtained from a man aged 30 to 45 who had recovered from COVID-19.

J is TRBJ1-5 and V is TRBV24-1; 7 bases map to TRBD1. V lost 4 bases and J lost 0; bases outside the gene matches: 8. Germline CDR1 KGHDR, CDR2 SFDVKD. The length of the CDR3 is 17 residues. The CDR3 protein is CATSDPVGTDSNQPQHF. CDR3 nucleotide sequence: TGTGCCACCAGTGACCCGGTTGGGACAGATAGCAATCAGCCCCAGCATTTT.

The J gene is TRBJ2-7, the V gene TRBV7-2, with 7 bases aligning to TRBD1. The V gene's germline CDR1 is SGHTA and CDR2 FQGNSA. The junction had 8 bases not matched to a gene; V was cut back by 5 bases and J by 4 bases. The CDR3 loop spans 14 amino acids. CDR3 sequence reads: CASSRDSGTYEQYF. The CDR3 bases are TGTGCCAGCAGCCGGGACAGCGGAACGTACGAGCAGTACTTC. Supplemented by reference TRBV7-2 and TRBJ2-7, the full variable domain reads GAGVSQSPSNKVTEKGKDVELRCDPISGHTALYWYRQSLGQGLEFLIYFQGNSAPDKSGLPSDRFSAERTGGSVSTLTIQRTQQEDSAVYLCASSRDSGTYEQYFGPGTRLTVT.

The rearrangement joins TRBV6-2 or TRBV6-3 to TRBJ1-4; 7 bases align to TRBD1. The germline CDR1 and CDR2 sequences are MNHEY and SVGEGT. The CDR3 contains 16 residues. Trimming took 6 bases from V and 15 from J; bases not matched to a gene: 22. CDR3 in amino acids: CASSPTLGQVSPMVFF. The CDR3 DNA is TGTGCCAGCAGCCCTACTCTCGGACAGGTATCCCCCATGGTGTTTTTT.

The V and J genes are TRBV19 and TRBJ2-7, with TRBD2 as a possible D gene (5 bases). The CDR3 runs 14 residues. With 3 bases removed from V and 4 bases from J, the gap between germline ends came to 13 bases. Germline values: CDR1 LNHDA, CDR2 SQIVND (reference sequence). CDR3 residues: CASSIGVLGYEQYF. The CDR3, as DNA: TGTGCCAGTAGTATCGGGGTCTTGGGGTACGAGCAGTACTTC.

V gene TRBV5-6 combines with J gene TRBJ2-6; 7 bases are a match to TRBD1. Germline V gives CDR1 SGHDT, CDR2 YYEEEE. With V trimmed by 5 bases and J by 0 bases, 8 bases remained unmatched. The CDR3 spans 17 residues. The DNA for the CDR3 is TGTGCCAGCAGTTACAGGGGTCTGCACTCTGGGGCCAACGTCCTGACTTTC. Protein sequence: CASSYRGLHSGANVLTF.

The chain links TRBV27 to TRBJ1-5; D perhaps matches TRBD1 (5 bases). Germline V gene data show CDR1 as MNHEY and CDR2 as SMNVEV (reference sequence). V was cut by 8 bases and J by 6 bases, with 20 bases left in between. There are 15 residues in the CDR3. CDR3 sequence: CASSQRGLPSQPQHF. CDR3 DNA sequence: TGTGCCAGCTCCCAAAGGGGACTCCCCAGTCAGCCCCAGCATTTT.

The chain employs TRBV21-1 and TRBJ2-7; TRBD1 is the table's D call and was not checked against the DNA. TRBV21-1 counts as a pseudogene. This CDR3 contains 17 residues. The DNA for the CDR3 is TGTGCCAGCAGCAATGTACGGACAGTAAATTTATCTTACGAGCAGTACTTC. It specifies CASSNVRTVNLSYEQYF.

The gene calls are TRBV11-1 and TRBJ2-1; no reliable D call. Trimming cost V 1 base and J 4 bases, with 8 bases left between them. Germline V gives CDR1 SGHAT, CDR2 FQDESV (reference sequence). The CDR3 runs to 14 residues. Here the CDR3 DNA reads TGTGCCAGCAGCTTAGAACTTACTTACAATGAGCAGTTCTTC. This translates into CASSLELTYNEQFF. Full variable domain (outside the CDR3, taken from reference TRBV11-1 and TRBJ2-1): EAEVAQSPRYKITEKSQAVAFWCDPISGHATLYWYRQILGQGPELLVQFQDESVVDDSQLPKDRFSAERLKGVDSTLKIQPAELGDSAMYLCASSLELTYNEQFFGPGTRLTVL.

The CDR3 is CASSPGTSVLVVTDTQYF. The CDR3 nucleotides read TGTGCCAGCAGCCCAGGGACTAGCGTACTTGTAGTCACAGATACGCAGTATTTT. The genes are TRBV13 and TRBJ2-3, with TRBD2 matching 10 bases. This CDR3 has 18 residues. Germline CDR1 reads PRHDT; CDR2 reads FYEKMQ (reference sequence). J was trimmed by 2 bases and V by 5 bases; bases with no gene match: 13.

This rearrangement joins TRBV11-3 to TRBJ2-2, with TRBD1 matching 9 bases. Looked up from germline, CDR1 is SGHNT and CDR2 is YENEEA. Losses at the gene ends were 8 bases for V and 3 bases for J; bases not matched to a gene: 1. This CDR3 has 13 residues. The CDR3 loop reads CASGQGYTGELFF. The CDR3, as DNA: TGTGCCAGCGGACAGGGGTACACCGGGGAGCTGTTTTTT.

J is TRBJ2-2 and V is TRBV23-1, with 15 bases matching TRBD2. TRBV23-1 has ORF status, its function being uncertain. J was trimmed by 1 base and V by 2 bases; bases with no gene match: 17. The CDR3 spans 23 residues. The chain's CDR3 is CASSQRDPYWTSGGAGNTGELFF. The CDR3 DNA reads TGCGCCAGCAGTCAAAGGGACCCCTACTGGACTAGCGGGGGGGCCGGGAACACCGGGGAGCTGTTTTTT.

The J gene is TRBJ2-4, the V gene TRBV6-6; the D is unclear. V gave up 4 bases and J gave up 7 bases, with 5 bases separating them. The germline gives CDR1 MNHNY, CDR2 SVGAGI (reference sequence). There are 11 residues in the CDR3. DNA for the CDR3: TGTGCCAGCAGTTCCCCGAACATTCAGTACTTC. It translates to CASSSPNIQYF.

The V and J genes are TRBV18 and TRBJ2-7; 7 nucleotides match TRBD1. The germline V gene encodes CDR1 KGHSH and CDR2 LQKENI. This CDR3 has 21 residues. The V gene end was trimmed by 0 bases and the J gene end by 3 bases; junction bases not matched to a gene: 23. The CDR3: CASSPPLRGLPPGASFYEQYF. CDR3 coding DNA: TGTGCCAGCTCACCACCCCTCAGGGGGTTGCCCCCTGGCGCATCTTTCTACGAGCAGTACTTC.

The chain employs TRBV7-2 and TRBJ2-3; TRBD2 aligns across 12 bases. CDR1 and CDR2 (germline): SGHTA, FQGNSA. The CDR3 contains 16 residues. The trim removed 4 bases at V and 6 bases at J, leaving 8 bases unmatched. The CDR3 loop is CASSSDGLAGWDTQYF. CDR3 DNA sequence: TGTGCCAGCAGCTCAGACGGACTAGCGGGGTGGGATACGCAGTATTTT.